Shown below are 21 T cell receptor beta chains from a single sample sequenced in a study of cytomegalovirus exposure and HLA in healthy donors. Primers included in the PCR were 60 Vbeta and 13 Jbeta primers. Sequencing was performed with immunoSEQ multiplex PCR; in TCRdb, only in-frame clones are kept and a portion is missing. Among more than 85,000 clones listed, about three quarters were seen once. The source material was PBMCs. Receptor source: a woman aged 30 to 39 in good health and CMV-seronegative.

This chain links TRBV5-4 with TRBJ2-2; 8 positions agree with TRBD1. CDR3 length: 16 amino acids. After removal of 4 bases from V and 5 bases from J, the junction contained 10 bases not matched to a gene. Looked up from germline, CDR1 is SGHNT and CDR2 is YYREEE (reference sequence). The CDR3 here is CASSPVRGQGTGELFF. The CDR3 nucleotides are TGTGCCAGCAGCCCGGTACGTGGACAGGGAACCGGGGAGCTGTTTTTT.

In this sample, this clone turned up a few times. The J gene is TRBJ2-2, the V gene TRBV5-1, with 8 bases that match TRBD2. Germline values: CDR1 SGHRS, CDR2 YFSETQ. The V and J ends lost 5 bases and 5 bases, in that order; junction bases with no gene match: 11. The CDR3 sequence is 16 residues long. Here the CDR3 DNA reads TGCGCCAGCAGGGAACCGGGACTAGACAGTACCGGGGAGCTGTTTTTT. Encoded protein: CASREPGLDSTGELFF.

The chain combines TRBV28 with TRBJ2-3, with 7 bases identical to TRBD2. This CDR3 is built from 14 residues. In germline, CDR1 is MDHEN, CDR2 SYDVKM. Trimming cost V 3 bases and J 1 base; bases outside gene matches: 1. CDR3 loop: CASSFLAGTDTQYF. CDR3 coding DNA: TGTGCCAGCAGTTTCCTAGCGGGCACAGATACGCAGTATTTT.

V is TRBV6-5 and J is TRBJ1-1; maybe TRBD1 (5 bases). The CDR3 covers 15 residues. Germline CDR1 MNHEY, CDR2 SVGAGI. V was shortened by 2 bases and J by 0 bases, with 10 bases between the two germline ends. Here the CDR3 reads CASSYGPGMNTEAFF. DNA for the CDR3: TGTGCCAGCAGTTACGGGCCAGGGATGAACACTGAAGCTTTCTTT.

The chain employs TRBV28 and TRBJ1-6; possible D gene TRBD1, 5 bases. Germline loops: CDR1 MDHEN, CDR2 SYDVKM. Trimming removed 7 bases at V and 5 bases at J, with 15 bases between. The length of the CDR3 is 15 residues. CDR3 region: CASIRWGGDNSPLHF. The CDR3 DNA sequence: TGTGCCAGCATCAGATGGGGAGGGGATAATTCACCCCTCCACTTT.

The CDR3 DNA follows: TGTGCCAGGACAGGGGTGCGAAATGGAACAGATACGCAGTATTTT. Translated: CARTGVRNGTDTQYF. V and J are TRBV21-1 and TRBJ2-3; TRBD1 is the table's D call and was not checked against the DNA. TRBV21-1 has pseudogene status. The CDR3 covers 15 residues.

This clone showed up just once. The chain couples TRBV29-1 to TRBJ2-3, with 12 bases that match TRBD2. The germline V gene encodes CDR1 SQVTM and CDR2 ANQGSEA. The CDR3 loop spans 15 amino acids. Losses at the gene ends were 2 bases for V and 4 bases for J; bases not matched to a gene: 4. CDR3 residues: CSVELAGGPPDTQYF. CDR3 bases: TGCAGCGTTGAACTAGCGGGAGGGCCGCCAGATACGCAGTATTTT.

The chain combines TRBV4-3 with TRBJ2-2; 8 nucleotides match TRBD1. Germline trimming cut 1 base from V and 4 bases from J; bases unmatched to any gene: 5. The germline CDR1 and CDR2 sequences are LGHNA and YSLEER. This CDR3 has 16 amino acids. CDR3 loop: CASSQGSQGVTGELFF. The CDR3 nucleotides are TGCGCCAGCAGCCAAGGGTCACAGGGGGTCACCGGGGAGCTGTTTTTT.

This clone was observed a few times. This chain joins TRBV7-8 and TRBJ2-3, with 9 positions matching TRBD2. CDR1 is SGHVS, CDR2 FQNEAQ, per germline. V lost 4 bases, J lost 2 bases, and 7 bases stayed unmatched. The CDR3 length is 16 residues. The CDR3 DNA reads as TGTGCCAGCAGCTCCCTAGCTAGCGGGAACACAGATACGCAGTATTTT. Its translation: CASSSLASGNTDTQYF.

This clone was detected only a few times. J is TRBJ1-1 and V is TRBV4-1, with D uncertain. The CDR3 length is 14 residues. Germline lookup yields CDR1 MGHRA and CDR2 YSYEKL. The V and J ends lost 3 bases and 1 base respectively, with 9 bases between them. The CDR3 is CASSQVTENTEAFF. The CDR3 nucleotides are TGCGCCAGCAGCCAGGTAACAGAGAACACTGAAGCTTTCTTT.

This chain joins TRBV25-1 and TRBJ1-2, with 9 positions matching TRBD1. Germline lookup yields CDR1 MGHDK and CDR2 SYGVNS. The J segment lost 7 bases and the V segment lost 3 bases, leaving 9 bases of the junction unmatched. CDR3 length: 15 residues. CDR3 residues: CASSDPPGTGSGYTF. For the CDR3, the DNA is TGTGCCAGCAGTGACCCTCCCGGGACAGGGAGTGGCTACACCTTC.

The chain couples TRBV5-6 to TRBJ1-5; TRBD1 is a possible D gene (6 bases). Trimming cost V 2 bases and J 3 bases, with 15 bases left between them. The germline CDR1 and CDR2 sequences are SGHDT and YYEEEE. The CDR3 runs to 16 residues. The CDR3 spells CASSLGTTTLNQPQHF. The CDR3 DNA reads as TGTGCCAGCAGCTTAGGGACAACCACCCTCAATCAGCCCCAGCATTTT.

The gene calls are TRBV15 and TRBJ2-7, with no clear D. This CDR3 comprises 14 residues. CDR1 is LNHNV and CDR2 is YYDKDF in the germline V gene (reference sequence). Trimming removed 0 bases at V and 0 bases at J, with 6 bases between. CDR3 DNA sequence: TGTGCCACCAGCAGAGATCTAAGCTCCTACGAGCAGTACTTC. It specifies CATSRDLSSYEQYF.

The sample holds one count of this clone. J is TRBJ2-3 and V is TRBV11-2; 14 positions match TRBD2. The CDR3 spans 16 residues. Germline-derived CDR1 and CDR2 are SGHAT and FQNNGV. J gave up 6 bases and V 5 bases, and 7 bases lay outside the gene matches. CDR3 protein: CASSPGTSGSEDTQYF. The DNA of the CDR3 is TGTGCCAGCAGCCCCGGGACTAGCGGGAGTGAGGATACGCAGTATTTT.

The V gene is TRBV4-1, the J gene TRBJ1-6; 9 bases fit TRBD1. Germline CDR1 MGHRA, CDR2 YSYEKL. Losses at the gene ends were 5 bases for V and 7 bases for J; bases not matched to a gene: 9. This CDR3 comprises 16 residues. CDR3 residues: CASSTYRTGDNSPLHF. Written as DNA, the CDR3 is TGCGCCAGCAGCACCTACAGGACAGGGGACAATTCACCCCTCCACTTT.

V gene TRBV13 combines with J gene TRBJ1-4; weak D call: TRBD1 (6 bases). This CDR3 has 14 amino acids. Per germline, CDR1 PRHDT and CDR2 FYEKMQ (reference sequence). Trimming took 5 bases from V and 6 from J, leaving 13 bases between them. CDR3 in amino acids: CASSRQVSDEKLFF. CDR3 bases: TGTGCCAGCAGCCGACAGGTATCCGATGAAAAACTGTTTTTT.

In nucleotides, the CDR3 is TGCGCCAGCAGCCAACGGCGCGGAGCCTACGAGCAGTACTTC. It is translated as CASSQRRGAYEQYF. This chain connects TRBV4-3 to TRBJ2-7; D remains unclear. This CDR3 contains 14 residues. In germline, CDR1 is LGHNA, CDR2 YSLEER. V was clipped by 2 bases and J by 2 bases, with 10 bases between them.

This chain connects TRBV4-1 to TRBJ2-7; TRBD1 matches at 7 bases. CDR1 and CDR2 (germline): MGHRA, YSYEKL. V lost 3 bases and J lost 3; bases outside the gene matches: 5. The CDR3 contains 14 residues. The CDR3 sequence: CASSHNRGNYEQYF. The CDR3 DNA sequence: TGCGCCAGCAGCCACAACAGGGGAAACTACGAGCAGTACTTC.

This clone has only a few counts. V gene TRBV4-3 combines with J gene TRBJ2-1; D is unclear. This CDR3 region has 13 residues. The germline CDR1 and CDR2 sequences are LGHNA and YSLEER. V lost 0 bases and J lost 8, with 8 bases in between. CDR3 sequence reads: CASSQDLSYEQFF. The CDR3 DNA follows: TGCGCCAGCAGCCAAGATCTGAGCTATGAGCAGTTCTTC.

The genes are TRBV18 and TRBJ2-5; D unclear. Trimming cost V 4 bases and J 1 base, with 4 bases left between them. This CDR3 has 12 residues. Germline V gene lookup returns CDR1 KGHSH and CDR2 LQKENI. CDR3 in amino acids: CASSLSQETQYF. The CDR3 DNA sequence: TGTGCCAGCTCACTATCCCAAGAGACCCAGTACTTC.

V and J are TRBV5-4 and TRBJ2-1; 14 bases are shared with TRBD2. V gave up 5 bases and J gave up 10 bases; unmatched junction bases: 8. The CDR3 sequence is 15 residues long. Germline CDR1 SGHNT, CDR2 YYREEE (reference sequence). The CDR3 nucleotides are TGTGCCAGCAGTAAGGGACTAGCGGGAGTAGGAGAGCAGTTCTTC. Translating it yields CASSKGLAGVGEQFF.